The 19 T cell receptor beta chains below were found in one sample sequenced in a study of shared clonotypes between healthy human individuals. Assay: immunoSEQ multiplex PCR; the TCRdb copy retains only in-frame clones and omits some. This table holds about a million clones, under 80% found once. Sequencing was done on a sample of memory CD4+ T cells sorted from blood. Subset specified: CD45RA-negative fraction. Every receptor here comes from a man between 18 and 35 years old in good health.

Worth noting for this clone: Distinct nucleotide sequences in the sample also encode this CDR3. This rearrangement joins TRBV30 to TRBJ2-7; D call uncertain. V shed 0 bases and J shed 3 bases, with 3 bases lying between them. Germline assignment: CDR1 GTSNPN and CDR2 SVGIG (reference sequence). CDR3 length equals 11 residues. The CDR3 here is CAWSVSYEQYF. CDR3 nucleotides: TGTGCCTGGAGTGTCAGCTACGAGCAGTACTTC.

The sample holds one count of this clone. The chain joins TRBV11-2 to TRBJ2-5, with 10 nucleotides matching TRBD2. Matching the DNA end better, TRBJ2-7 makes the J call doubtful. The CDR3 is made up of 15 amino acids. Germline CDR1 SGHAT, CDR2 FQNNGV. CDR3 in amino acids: CASSLVAGGLYEQYF. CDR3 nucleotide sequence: TGTGCCAGCAGCTTAGTAGCGGGGGGCCTGTACGAGCAGTACTTC.

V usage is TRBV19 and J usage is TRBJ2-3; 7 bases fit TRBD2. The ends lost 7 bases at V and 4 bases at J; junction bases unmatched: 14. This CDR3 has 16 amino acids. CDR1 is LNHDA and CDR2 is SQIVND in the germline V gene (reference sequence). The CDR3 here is CASKEEGRALADTQYF. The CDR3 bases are TGTGCCAGTAAGGAGGAGGGGAGGGCCTTGGCAGATACGCAGTATTTT.

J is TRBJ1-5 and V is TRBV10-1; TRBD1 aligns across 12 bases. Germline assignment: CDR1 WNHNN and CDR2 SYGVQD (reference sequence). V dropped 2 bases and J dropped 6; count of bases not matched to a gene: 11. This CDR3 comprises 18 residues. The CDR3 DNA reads TGCGCCAGCAGTGAGCTTAAGTTTGGGACAGGGGGCGGTCAGCCCCAGCATTTT. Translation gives CASSELKFGTGGGQPQHF.

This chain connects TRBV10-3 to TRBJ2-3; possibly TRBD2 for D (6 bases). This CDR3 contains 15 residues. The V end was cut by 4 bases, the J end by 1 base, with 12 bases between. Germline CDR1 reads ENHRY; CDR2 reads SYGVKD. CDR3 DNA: TGTGCCATCAGTGTTGGAGGAGGGGGCACAGATACGCAGTATTTT. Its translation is CAISVGGGGTDTQYF.

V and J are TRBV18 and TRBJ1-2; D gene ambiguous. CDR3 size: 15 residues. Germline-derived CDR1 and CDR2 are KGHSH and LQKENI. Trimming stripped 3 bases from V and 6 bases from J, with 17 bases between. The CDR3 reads CASSPGYPPLNGYTF. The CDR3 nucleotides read TGTGCCAGCTCACCGGGGTATCCCCCTCTTAATGGCTACACCTTC.

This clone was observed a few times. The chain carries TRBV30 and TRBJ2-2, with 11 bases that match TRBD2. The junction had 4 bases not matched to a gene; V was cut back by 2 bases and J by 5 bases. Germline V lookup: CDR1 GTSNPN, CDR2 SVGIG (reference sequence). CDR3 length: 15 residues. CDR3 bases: TGTGCCTGGAGTCGGGGGACTAGCGGAACCGGGGAGCTGTTTTTT. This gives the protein CAWSRGTSGTGELFF.

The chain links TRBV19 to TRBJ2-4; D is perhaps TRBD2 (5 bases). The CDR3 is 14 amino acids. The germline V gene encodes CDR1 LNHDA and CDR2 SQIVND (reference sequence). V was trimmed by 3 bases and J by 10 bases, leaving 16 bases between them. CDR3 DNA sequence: TGTGCCAGTAGTATGGAGGACTCCCGGTGGATTCAGTACTTC. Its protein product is CASSMEDSRWIQYF.

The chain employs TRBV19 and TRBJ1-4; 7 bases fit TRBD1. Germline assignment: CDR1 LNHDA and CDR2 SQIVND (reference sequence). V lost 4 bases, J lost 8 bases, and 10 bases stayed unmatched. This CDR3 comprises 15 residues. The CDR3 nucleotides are TGTGCCAGTAGTACCCTCACGGGACAGCGAGAAAAACTGTTTTTT. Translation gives CASSTLTGQREKLFF.

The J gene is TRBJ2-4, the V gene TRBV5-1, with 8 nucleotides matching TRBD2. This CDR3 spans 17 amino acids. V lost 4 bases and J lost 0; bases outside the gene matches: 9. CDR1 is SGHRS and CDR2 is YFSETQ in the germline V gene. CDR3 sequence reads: CASSGGSGGLAKNIQYF. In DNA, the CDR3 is TGCGCCAGCAGCGGAGGGAGCGGGGGCCTAGCCAAAAACATTCAGTACTTC. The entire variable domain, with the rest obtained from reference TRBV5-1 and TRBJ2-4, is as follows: KAGVTQTPRYLIKTRGQQVTLSCSPISGHRSVSWYQQTPGQGLQFLFEYFSETQRNKGNFPGRFSGRQFSNSRSEMNVSTLELGDSALYLCASSGGSGGLAKNIQYFGAGTRLSVL.

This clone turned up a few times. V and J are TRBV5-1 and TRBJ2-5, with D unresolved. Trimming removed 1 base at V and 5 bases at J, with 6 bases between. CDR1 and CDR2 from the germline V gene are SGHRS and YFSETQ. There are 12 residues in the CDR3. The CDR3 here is CASSLKAETQYF. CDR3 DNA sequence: TGCGCCAGCAGCTTGAAGGCGGAGACCCAGTACTTC. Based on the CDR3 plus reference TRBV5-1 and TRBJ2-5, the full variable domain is KAGVTQTPRYLIKTRGQQVTLSCSPISGHRSVSWYQQTPGQGLQFLFEYFSETQRNKGNFPGRFSGRQFSNSRSEMNVSTLELGDSALYLCASSLKAETQYFGPGTRLLVL.

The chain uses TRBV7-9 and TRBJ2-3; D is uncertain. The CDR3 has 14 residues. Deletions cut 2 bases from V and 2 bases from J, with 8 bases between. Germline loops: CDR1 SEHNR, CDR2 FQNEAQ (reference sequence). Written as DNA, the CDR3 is TGTGCCAGCAGCTTAAACAGCCACACAGATACGCAGTATTTT. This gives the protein CASSLNSHTDTQYF. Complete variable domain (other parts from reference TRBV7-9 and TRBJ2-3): DTGVSQNPRHKITKRGQNVTFRCDPISEHNRLYWYRQTLGQGPEFLTYFQNEAQLEKSRLLSDRFSAERPKGSFSTLEIQRTEQGDSAMYLCASSLNSHTDTQYFGPGTRLTVL.

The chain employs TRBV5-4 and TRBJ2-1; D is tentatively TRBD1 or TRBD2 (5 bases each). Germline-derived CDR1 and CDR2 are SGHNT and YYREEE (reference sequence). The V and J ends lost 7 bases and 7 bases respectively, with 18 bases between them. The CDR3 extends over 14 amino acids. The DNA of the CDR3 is TGTGCCAGCTTCGACGGGACGGTGAAAAATGAGCAGTTCTTC. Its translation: CASFDGTVKNEQFF.

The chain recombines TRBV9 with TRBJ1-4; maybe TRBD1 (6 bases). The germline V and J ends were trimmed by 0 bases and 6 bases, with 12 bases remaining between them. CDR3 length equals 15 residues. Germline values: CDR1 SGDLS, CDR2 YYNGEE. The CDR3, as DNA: TGTGCCAGCAGCGTAGCCGGAGGGGGGCATGAAAAACTGTTTTTT. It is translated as CASSVAGGGHEKLFF.

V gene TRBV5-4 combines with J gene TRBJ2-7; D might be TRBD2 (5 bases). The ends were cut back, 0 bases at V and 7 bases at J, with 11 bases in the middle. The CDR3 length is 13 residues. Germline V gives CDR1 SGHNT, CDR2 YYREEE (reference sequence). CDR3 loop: CASSLGERREQYF. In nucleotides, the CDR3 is TGTGCCAGCAGCTTGGGGGAGAGACGTGAGCAGTACTTC.

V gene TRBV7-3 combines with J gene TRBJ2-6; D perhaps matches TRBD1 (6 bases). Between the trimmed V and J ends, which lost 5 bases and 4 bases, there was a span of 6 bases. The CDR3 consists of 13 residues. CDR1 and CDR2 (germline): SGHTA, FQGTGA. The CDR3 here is CASSDRGANVLTF. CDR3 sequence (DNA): TGTGCCAGCAGCGACAGGGGGGCCAACGTCCTGACTTTC.

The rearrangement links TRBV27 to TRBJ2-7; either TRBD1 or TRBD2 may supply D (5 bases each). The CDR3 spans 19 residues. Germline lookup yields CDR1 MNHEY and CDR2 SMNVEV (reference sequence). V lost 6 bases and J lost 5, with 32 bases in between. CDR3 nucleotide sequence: TGTGCCAGCAGCAATAAGGGGCTACTAATGTCCCCCAAGGAGGACGAGCAGTACTTC. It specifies CASSNKGLLMSPKEDEQYF.

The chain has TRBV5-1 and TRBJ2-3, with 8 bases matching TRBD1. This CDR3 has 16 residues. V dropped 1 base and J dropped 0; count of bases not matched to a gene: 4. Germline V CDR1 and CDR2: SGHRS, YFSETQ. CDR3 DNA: TGCGCCAGCAGCTTGCAGCCAGGGGGCAGCACAGATACGCAGTATTTT. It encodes CASSLQPGGSTDTQYF.

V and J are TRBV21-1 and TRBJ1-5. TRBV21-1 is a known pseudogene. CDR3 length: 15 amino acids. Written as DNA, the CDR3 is TGTGCCAGCAGCATTGGCTTCTATAGCAATCAGCCCCAGCATTTT. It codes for CASSIGFYSNQPQHF.